One sample yielded the 9 T cell receptor beta chains listed below, sequenced in a study of blood T cell repertoires in COVID-19. Clones were sequenced by immunoSEQ multiplex PCR, and TCRdb holds only the in-frame ones, with some missing. Of roughly 300,000 clones listed, around 87% are singletons. The sample consisted of peripheral blood. The receptors derive from a woman aged 45-59 years who had recovered from COVID-19.

This clone was seen only a few times. The gene calls are TRBV6-5 and TRBJ1-4; 11 bases fit TRBD1. V lost 5 bases and J lost 7; bases outside the gene matches: 6. This CDR3 region has 15 residues. The germline V gene encodes CDR1 MNHEY and CDR2 SVGAGI. The CDR3 loop is CASSRGQGAGEKLFF. CDR3 sequence (DNA): TGTGCCAGCAGTCGAGGACAGGGGGCCGGTGAAAAACTGTTTTTT.

The J gene is TRBJ1-2, the V gene TRBV30; D remains ambiguous. Trimming shortened V by 7 bases and J by 0 bases, and 12 bases separated the two germline ends. The CDR3 runs to 13 residues. Germline V gene data show CDR1 as GTSNPN and CDR2 as SVGIG (reference sequence). CDR3 bases: TGTGCCTATCCGGGGAATACTAACTATGGCTACACCTTC. Its protein is CAYPGNTNYGYTF.

The chain recombines TRBV24-1 with TRBJ1-5; a weak D match, TRBD1 (6 bases). V lost 7 bases to trimming and J lost 2 bases, with 11 bases between them. This CDR3 contains 14 residues. CDR1 and CDR2 from the germline V gene are KGHDR and SFDVKD. The DNA of the CDR3 is TGTGCCACCAGCGCAGGGGCTGGCAATCAGCCCCAGCATTTT. Amino acid sequence: CATSAGAGNQPQHF.

The chain links TRBV5-6 to TRBJ1-2, with 9 bases lining up with TRBD1. The CDR3 has 15 residues. Losses at the gene ends were 2 bases for V and 8 bases for J; bases not matched to a gene: 10. Germline assignment: CDR1 SGHDT and CDR2 YYEEEE. CDR3 in amino acids: CASSLKQGARSGYTF. In DNA, the CDR3 is TGTGCCAGCAGCTTAAAACAGGGGGCGCGTTCCGGCTACACCTTC.

This chain uses TRBV7-2 with TRBJ2-3, with 7 bases lining up with TRBD2. This CDR3 is 16 amino acids long. Germline V gene data show CDR1 as SGHTA and CDR2 as FQGNSA. V lost 5 bases and J lost 1; bases outside the gene matches: 9. The CDR3 protein is CASSPTLRGGTDTQYF. CDR3 nucleotide sequence: TGTGCCAGCAGCCCGACTCTCCGGGGGGGCACAGATACGCAGTATTTT.

The chain joins TRBV29-1 to TRBJ2-7; 16 bases fit TRBD2. Per the germline V gene, CDR1 is SQVTM and CDR2 is ANQGSEA. The CDR3 is 18 amino acids. Trimming removed 4 bases from V and 2 bases from J; junction bases left unmatched: 11. The CDR3 DNA follows: TGCAGCGTTGGTAATACCGGGACTAGCGGGAGGGGACCCTACGAGCAGTACTTC. This translates into CSVGNTGTSGRGPYEQYF.

This chain links TRBV4-3 with TRBJ2-3; 8 nucleotides line up with TRBD1. Trimming at V came to 1 base and at J to 6 bases, leaving 3 bases not matched to a gene. Per germline, CDR1 LGHNA and CDR2 YSLEER. There are 14 residues in the CDR3. The chain's CDR3 is CASSQGTGTDTQYF. The CDR3 nucleotides read TGCGCCAGCAGCCAAGGGACAGGGACGGATACGCAGTATTTT.

The J gene is TRBJ1-5, the V gene TRBV7-2, with TRBD1 as a possible D gene (6 bases). Germline-derived CDR1 and CDR2 are SGHTA and FQGNSA. The CDR3 length is 15 residues. Between the trimmed V and J ends, which lost 1 base and 11 bases, there was a span of 18 bases. This CDR3 reads CASSLENFGGRAQHF. CDR3 sequence (DNA): TGTGCCAGCAGCTTAGAGAATTTCGGGGGGCGGGCCCAGCATTTT.

The chain recombines TRBV28 with TRBJ1-3; no firm D call. The length of the CDR3 is 15 residues. Trimming removed 5 bases from V and 1 base from J, with 12 bases in between. Germline V lookup: CDR1 MDHEN, CDR2 SYDVKM. The CDR3 spells CASSPPRGSGNTIYF. The CDR3 coding sequence is TGTGCCAGCAGTCCACCCCGGGGATCTGGAAACACCATATATTTT.